Listed below are T cell receptor beta chains from one sample, sequenced in a study of T-cell reconstitution after alpha-beta-depleted transplantation in children. MiXCR, run by TCRdb on the PCR reads, gives a single entry per CDR3 protein. The table lists roughly 590,000 distinct CDR3 sequences, 15% to 20% of them singletons, with approximately 1% in the top ten. Sample: PBMCs from the stem cell graft donor, taken from the stem cell graft. These receptors originate from a human donor who donated a stem cell graft to a child with acute myeloid leukemia. Each CDR3 is given with its conserved first and last residue. The D gene is left open where the match is weak. Only part of the rows carry a size: once, few, many, or a class if the clone is expanded.

D gene	clone size	J gene	V gene	CDR3 DNA	CDR3 protein
NA	few	TRBJ2-1	TRBV6-1	TGTGCCAGCAGGGAGAACTTGCATCAGGCCCCGAATGAGCAGTTCTTC	CASRENLHQAPNEQFF
TRBD1	NA	TRBJ1-5	TRBV6-1	TGTGCCAGCATTCTGACAGGGGGCTGGCAGCCCCAGCATTTT	CASILTGGWQPQHF
TRBD2	few	TRBJ2-1	TRBV5-1	TGCGCCAGCAGCCAAGGGACTAGCGGTCTGAATGAGCAGTTCTTC	CASSQGTSGLNEQFF
TRBD1	many	TRBJ2-1	TRBV29-1	TGCAGCGTGAGGACAGGTACCTACAATGAGCAGTTCTTC	CSVRTGTYNEQFF
TRBD1	many	TRBJ2-2	TRBV20-1	TGCAGTGCTCTGACAGGGGATAGAGCCGGGGAGCTGTTTTTT	CSALTGDRAGELFF
NA	many	TRBJ2-3	TRBV20-1	TGCAGTGCTAGGGGCAAACTCGGCACAGATACGCAGTATTTT	CSARGKLGTDTQYF
NA	many	TRBJ2-5	TRBV27	TGTGCCAGCAGTTTGGCGCCAGCGGGTGAAGAGACCCAGTACTTC	CASSLAPAGEETQYF
NA	NA	TRBJ1-2	TRBV7-9	TGTGCCAGCAGCAAAGGGACAACCTATGGCGACACCTTC	CASSKGTTYGDTF
TRBD1	many	TRBJ2-6	TRBV29-1	TGCAGCGCTGGTGAACGGACAGGGGTAGGCTCTGGGGCCAACGTCCTGACTTTC	CSAGERTGVGSGANVLTF
TRBD2	few	TRBJ2-1	TRBV5-1	TGCGCCAGCAGCTCTACCACGGGGGGATGGGGGAATGAGCAGTTCTTC	CASSSTTGGWGNEQFF
NA	NA	TRBJ1-1	TRBV5-1	TGCGCCAGCAGTGGGACGGTAACGAACACTGAAGCTTTCTTT	CASSGTVTNTEAFF
NA	few	TRBJ2-7	TRBV7-2	TGTGCCAGCAGCCGCGGAGAGCAGTACTTC	CASSRGEQYF
TRBD1	few	TRBJ1-5	TRBV5-1	TGCGCCAGCAGCGTAGGGACAGGAGAGCCGGACCAGCCCCAGCATTTT	CASSVGTGEPDQPQHF
NA	NA	TRBJ1-1	TRBV15	TGTGCCACCAGCACCCGGGACCCGGGCACTGAAGCTTTCTTT	CATSTRDPGTEAFF
NA	few	TRBJ1-2	TRBV12-3/TRBV12-4	TGTGCCAGCAGTGAGGGACCCACCCAGACCTATGGCTACACCTTC	CASSEGPTQTYGYTF
NA	few	TRBJ2-5	TRBV7-9	TGTGCCAGCAGCTTTGGGGGGCTCACCGTCCAAGAGACCCAGTACTTC	CASSFGGLTVQETQYF
NA	many	TRBJ1-3	TRBV20-1	TGCAGTGCCATAGTGGGGGACACCATATATTTT	CSAIVGDTIYF
NA	NA	TRBJ1-2	TRBV6-1	TGTGCCAGCAGCCCCCTCGCCGGGAGTCGTGGCTACACCTTC	CASSPLAGSRGYTF
TRBD2	NA	TRBJ2-2	TRBV4-1	TGCGCCAGCAGCCAGTTAGCGGGGGGCCTAAACACCGGGGAGCTGTTTTTT	CASSQLAGGLNTGELFF
NA	few	TRBJ2-1	TRBV10-3	TGTGCCATCAGTGAGTCCGGGGGCGCTTTGTTCAATGAGCAGTTCTTC	CAISESGGALFNEQFF
NA	NA	TRBJ2-5	TRBV21-1	TGTGCCAGCAGCCCCCACCCAACCCGGCCGGGACAGCAAGAGACCCAGTACTTC	CASSPHPTRPGQQETQYF
NA	NA	TRBJ1-5	TRBV12-3/TRBV12-4	TGTGCCAGCAGTTTTTCGGGGCCTCGCAGCAATCAGCCCCAGCATTTT	CASSFSGPRSNQPQHF
TRBD1	NA	TRBJ2-5	TRBV5-6	TGTGCCAGCAGCTTGGTACAGGGGATTTCGGAGACCCAGTACTTC	CASSLVQGISETQYF
NA	few	TRBJ2-2	TRBV7-1	TGTGCCAGCAGCTCCCTGTTAGGGGGCACCGGGGAGCTGTTTTTT	CASSSLLGGTGELFF
NA	NA	TRBJ1-5	TRBV20-1	TGCAGTGCTGGATGGGGGTTGGGTCAGCCCCAGCATTTT	CSAGWGLGQPQHF
NA	NA	TRBJ2-7	TRBV12-3/TRBV12-4	TGTGCCAGCAGCCCCGAGGCTAGCAGTAACGAGCAGTACTTC	CASSPEASSNEQYF
TRBD1	few	TRBJ1-2	TRBV7-9	TGTGCCAGCAGCTTCACCGGGACAGCCTCTAACTATGGCTACACCTTC	CASSFTGTASNYGYTF
TRBD1	NA	TRBJ1-2	TRBV12-3/TRBV12-4	TGTGCCAGCAGTCCGACAAACAGGGGCGGCTACACCTTC	CASSPTNRGGYTF
NA	many	TRBJ1-2	TRBV29-1	TGCAGCGTTGAAAGTACTGGGGGAGGTGGCTACACCTTC	CSVESTGGGGYTF
NA	NA	TRBJ2-7	TRBV4-3	TGCGCCAGCAGCCAAGGGGGCCCGGTCTACGAGCAGTACTTC	CASSQGGPVYEQYF
NA	NA	TRBJ2-2	TRBV7-4	TGTGCCAGCAGCTTAGATGAGGGGCGGCGAGACACCGGGGAGCTGTTTTTT	CASSLDEGRRDTGELFF
NA	many	TRBJ1-5	TRBV12-3/TRBV12-4	TGTGCCAGCAGCAACGACGGGCTCAATCAGCCCCAGCATTTT	CASSNDGLNQPQHF
TRBD2	many	TRBJ2-1	TRBV20-1	TGCAGTGCCCCTAGCGGTACCTACAATGAGCAGTTCTTC	CSAPSGTYNEQFF
NA	few	TRBJ1-5	TRBV15	TGTGCCACCAGCAGATCCAGCAATCAGCCCCAGCATTTT	CATSRSSNQPQHF
TRBD1	once	TRBJ1-3	TRBV5-1	TGCGCCAGCAGCTTGGGGACAGGGGAAAACACCATATATTTT	CASSLGTGENTIYF
NA	many	TRBJ1-1	TRBV12-3/TRBV12-4	TGTGCCAGCAGCCGAACCTTAGGGACTGAAGCTTTCTTT	CASSRTLGTEAFF
TRBD2	few	TRBJ2-3	TRBV29-1	TGCAGCGTGGGGGGGGGAACAAAAACAGATACGCAGTATTTT	CSVGGGTKTDTQYF
NA	NA	TRBJ1-1	TRBV7-9	TGTGCCAGCAGCTCGACGAGGGTGGGGACTGAAGCTTTCTTT	CASSSTRVGTEAFF
TRBD1	few	TRBJ2-5	TRBV7-9	TGTGCCAGCAGCGCTCCGGACAGGGGGTACCAAGAGACCCAGTACTTC	CASSAPDRGYQETQYF
NA	NA	TRBJ1-1	TRBV5-5	TGTGCCAGCAGCACCGGGGCGGACACTGAAGCTTTCTTT	CASSTGADTEAFF
NA	many	TRBJ2-1	TRBV29-1	TGCAGCGTTGTCCGTGGGGGGGCGGGTGAGCAGTTCTTC	CSVVRGGAGEQFF
TRBD1	many	TRBJ1-2	TRBV5-5	TGTGCCAGCAGCTTCAGACAGGGGAACTATGGCTACACCTTC	CASSFRQGNYGYTF
NA	NA	TRBJ2-1	TRBV4-3	TGCGCCAGCAGCCATTCTGTGGAGGGGGGGGGCCAGAATGAGCAGTTCTTC	CASSHSVEGGGQNEQFF
NA	many	TRBJ1-1	TRBV12-3/TRBV12-4	TGTGCCAGCAGTTTCCGTCCCAAGGGGGGGCGGCACACTGAAGCTTTCTTT	CASSFRPKGGRHTEAFF
NA	many	TRBJ1-6	TRBV20-1	TGCAGTGCTAGTAGGCAGGGTCACCGAAATTCACCCCTCCACTTT	CSASRQGHRNSPLHF
NA	NA	TRBJ2-4	TRBV4-2	TGTGCCAGCAGCCAAGATCAACGGGACATTCAGTACTTC	CASSQDQRDIQYF
NA	once	TRBJ2-3	TRBV11-3	TGTGCCAGCAGCTTATTCATGGATACGCAGTATTTT	CASSLFMDTQYF